This T cell receptor beta chain derives from a study of T-cell memory formation after mild COVID-19. CDR3 length: 16 amino acids. The V gene's germline CDR1 is SGHRS and CDR2 YFSETQ. V lost 3 bases to trimming and J lost 3 bases; unmatched junction nucleotides: 10. This clonotype was picked up a small number of times. Each CDR3 protein gets one entry after TCRdb re-called the 5' RACE reads with MiXCR. The sample lists roughly 400,000 distinct CDR3 sequences; more than 20% were seen once. This TCR was sampled from an adult woman who had mild COVID-19 (a few samples of this study predate the infection). Cell type and time point are not known. The V gene is TRBV5-1, the J gene TRBJ1-1; TRBD1 matches at 8 bases. Sequenced input: PBMCs or a T cell subset sorted from them (not recorded which). CDR3 sequence: CASSSGQAPRDTEAFF. CDR3 nucleotide sequence: TGCGCCAGCAGCTCGGGACAGGCTCCTAGGGACACTGAAGCTTTCTTT.